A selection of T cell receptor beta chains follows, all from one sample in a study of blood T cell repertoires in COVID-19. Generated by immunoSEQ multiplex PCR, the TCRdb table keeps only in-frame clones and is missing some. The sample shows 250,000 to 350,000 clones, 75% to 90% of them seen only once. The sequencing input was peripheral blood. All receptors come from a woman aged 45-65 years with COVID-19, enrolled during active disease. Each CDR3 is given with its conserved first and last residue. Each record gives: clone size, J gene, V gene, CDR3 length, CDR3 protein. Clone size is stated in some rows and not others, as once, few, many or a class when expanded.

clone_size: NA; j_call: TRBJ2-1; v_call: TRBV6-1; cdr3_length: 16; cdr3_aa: CASSVLAGVTSGEQFF
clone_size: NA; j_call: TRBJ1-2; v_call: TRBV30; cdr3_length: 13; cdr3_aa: CAWSVRSSGGYTF
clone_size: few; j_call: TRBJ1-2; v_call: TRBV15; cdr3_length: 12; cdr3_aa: CATSAENYGYTF
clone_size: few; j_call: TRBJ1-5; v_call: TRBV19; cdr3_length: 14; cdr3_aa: CASTLGGGNQPQHF
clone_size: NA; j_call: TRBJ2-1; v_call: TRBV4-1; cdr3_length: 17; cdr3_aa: CASSQPGGLASYNEQFF
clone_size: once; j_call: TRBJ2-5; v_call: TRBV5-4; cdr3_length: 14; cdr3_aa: CASSRTGDQETQYF
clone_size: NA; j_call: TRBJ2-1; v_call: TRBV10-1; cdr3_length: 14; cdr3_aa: CASGVARGHNEQFF
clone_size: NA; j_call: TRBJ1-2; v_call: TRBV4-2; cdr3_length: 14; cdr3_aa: CASSQDLANYGYTF
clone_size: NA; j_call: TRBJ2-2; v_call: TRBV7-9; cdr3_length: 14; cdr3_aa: CASSLASAVGELFF
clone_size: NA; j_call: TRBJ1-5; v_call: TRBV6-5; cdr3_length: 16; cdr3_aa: CASSSSRDSSNQPQHF
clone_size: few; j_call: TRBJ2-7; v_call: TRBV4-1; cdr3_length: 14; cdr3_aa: CASSRLGQGSEQYF
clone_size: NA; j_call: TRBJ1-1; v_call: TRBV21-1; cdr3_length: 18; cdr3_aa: CASSRPGQGGFMNTEAFF